This T cell receptor (beta chain) came from a study of T cells in Graves' hyperthyroidism and ophthalmopathy. Whole-study findings and limits: From stable hyperthyroidism, ophthalmopathy was set apart by a 13 V-J model. Most thyroid clonotypes with frequency above 0.001 were detected in blood.

Uncontrolled infection, other autoimmune disease, pregnancy or lactation barred patients from enrollment. Germline CDR1 reads LNHDA; CDR2 reads SQIVND (reference sequence). The CDR3 extends over 18 amino acids. Trimming removed 5 bases from V and 1 base from J, with 23 bases in between. The source material, RNA transcripts, was used to amplify TCR beta CDR3 regions. Researchers ran a first-round RT-PCR on the TCR CDR3 using the HTBI primer set. A single record per CDR3 protein comes from TCRdb applying MiXCR to the multiplex PCR reads. The sample has hundreds of thousands of distinct CDR3 sequences, approximately 15% seen once. This clonotype was recorded many times. As yet, its antigen is unknown.

The source is a woman under 40 with Graves' hyperthyroidism that later progressed to Graves' ophthalmopathy. The rearrangement links TRBV19 to TRBJ1-2; a weak D match, TRBD1 (5 bases). The sample was blood. The CDR3: CASSPSWTRAIYNYGYTF. For the CDR3, the DNA is TGTGCCAGTAGTCCTTCTTGGACAAGAGCTATTTATAACTATGGCTACACCTTC. Combining the CDR3 with reference TRBV19 and TRBJ1-2 gives the whole variable domain DGGITQSPKYLFRKEGQNVTLSCEQNLNHDAMYWYRQDPGQGLRLIYYSQIVNDFQKGDIAEGYSVSREKKESFPLTVTSAQKNPTAFYLCASSPSWTRAIYNYGYTFGSGTRLTVV.